These T cell receptor beta chains were read from a single sample in a study of T cell changes during pregnancy in multiple sclerosis. The assay was immunoSEQ multiplex PCR, and TCRdb's table has in-frame clones only and misses some. This table holds 58,000 or so clones, approximately 92% found once. The specimen was peripheral blood, collected in the first trimester of pregnancy. These receptors were collected from a female donor with multiple sclerosis, enrolled in a pregnancy study. CDR3s include the opening cysteine and the closing phenylalanine or tryptophan. D genes are given only for firm matches. Size is omitted from some rows. Given values are once, few, many or a class for expanded clones.

abundance: NA; j_gene: TRBJ2-7; v_gene: TRBV28; d_gene: TRBD2; CDR3aa: CASNLGLAGDEQYF; CDR3nt: TGTGCCAGCAACTTGGGACTAGCGGGAGATGAGCAGTACTTC
abundance: NA; j_gene: TRBJ2-1; v_gene: TRBV7-7; d_gene: TRBD2; CDR3aa: CASSLLAGGFNEQFF; CDR3nt: TGTGCTAGCAGCTTATTAGCGGGAGGCTTCAATGAGCAGTTCTTC
abundance: NA; j_gene: TRBJ2-2; v_gene: TRBV7-4; d_gene: TRBD1; CDR3aa: CASSLWSGGTGELFF; CDR3nt: TGTGCCAGCAGCTTGTGGTCAGGGGGCACCGGGGAGCTGTTTTTT
abundance: few; j_gene: TRBJ2-2; v_gene: TRBV19; d_gene: NA; CDR3aa: CASNLNTGELFF; CDR3nt: TGTGCCAGTAACTTGAACACCGGGGAGCTGTTTTTT
abundance: NA; j_gene: TRBJ2-2; v_gene: TRBV27; d_gene: NA; CDR3aa: CASSSGVAGELFF; CDR3nt: TGTGCCAGCAGTTCAGGGGTGGCGGGGGAGCTGTTTTTT
abundance: NA; j_gene: TRBJ2-7; v_gene: TRBV2; d_gene: TRBD2; CDR3aa: CASRKGLAVSSYEQYF; CDR3nt: TGTGCCAGCAGGAAGGGACTAGCGGTTAGCTCCTACGAGCAGTACTTC
abundance: NA; j_gene: TRBJ2-5; v_gene: TRBV27; d_gene: NA; CDR3aa: CASSPRIQETQYF; CDR3nt: TGTGCCAGCAGCCCGCGGATACAAGAGACCCAGTACTTC
abundance: NA; j_gene: TRBJ2-5; v_gene: TRBV11-2; d_gene: TRBD2; CDR3aa: CASSLQAGVTETQYF; CDR3nt: TGTGCCAGCAGCTTACAAGCGGGAGTGACTGAGACCCAGTACTTC
abundance: NA; j_gene: TRBJ1-1; v_gene: TRBV11-3; d_gene: NA; CDR3aa: CASSLDQATEAFF; CDR3nt: TGTGCCAGCAGCTTAGACCAGGCCACTGAAGCTTTCTTT
abundance: NA; j_gene: TRBJ2-1; v_gene: TRBV7-7; d_gene: TRBD2; CDR3aa: CASSLGTSGRNNEQFF; CDR3nt: TGTGCTAGCAGCTTAGGGACTAGCGGGAGGAACAATGAGCAGTTCTTC
abundance: NA; j_gene: TRBJ1-1; v_gene: TRBV5-4; d_gene: NA; CDR3aa: CASSPSGVGTEAFF; CDR3nt: TGTGCCAGCAGCCCTTCGGGGGTGGGCACTGAAGCTTTCTTT
abundance: NA; j_gene: TRBJ1-2; v_gene: TRBV18; d_gene: NA; CDR3aa: CASSPPQNYGYTF; CDR3nt: TGTGCCAGCTCACCTCCACAGAACTATGGCTACACCTTC
abundance: NA; j_gene: TRBJ2-1; v_gene: TRBV9; d_gene: NA; CDR3aa: CASSVAGISSYNEQFF; CDR3nt: TGTGCCAGCAGCGTAGCAGGGATAAGCTCCTACAATGAGCAGTTCTTC
abundance: NA; j_gene: TRBJ1-4; v_gene: TRBV7-9; d_gene: TRBD1; CDR3aa: CASSQGQEINEKLFF; CDR3nt: TGTGCCAGCAGCCAGGGACAGGAGATAAATGAAAAACTGTTTTTT
abundance: NA; j_gene: TRBJ1-1; v_gene: TRBV7-6; d_gene: TRBD1; CDR3aa: CASSWDRNTEAFF; CDR3nt: TGTGCCAGCAGCTGGGACAGGAACACTGAAGCTTTCTTT
abundance: NA; j_gene: TRBJ1-3; v_gene: TRBV7-6; d_gene: NA; CDR3aa: CASSLDNSGNTIYF; CDR3nt: TGTGCCAGCAGCTTAGACAACTCTGGAAACACCATATATTTT
abundance: NA; j_gene: TRBJ2-7; v_gene: TRBV6-6; d_gene: NA; CDR3aa: CASSPSGGQTYEQYF; CDR3nt: TGTGCCAGCAGTCCGAGCGGGGGACAGACTTACGAGCAGTACTTC
abundance: NA; j_gene: TRBJ1-1; v_gene: TRBV14; d_gene: NA; CDR3aa: CASSQELVRSTEAFF; CDR3nt: TGTGCCAGCAGCCAAGAACTAGTGAGATCCACTGAAGCTTTCTTT
abundance: NA; j_gene: TRBJ2-2; v_gene: TRBV6-6; d_gene: TRBD1; CDR3aa: CASSAGDSPTGELFF; CDR3nt: TGTGCCAGCAGTGCAGGGGACAGCCCCACCGGGGAGCTGTTTTTT
abundance: NA; j_gene: TRBJ2-1; v_gene: TRBV7-2; d_gene: NA; CDR3aa: CASSSSRSLDYNEQFF; CDR3nt: TGTGCCAGCAGCTCCTCTAGGAGTCTGGACTACAATGAGCAGTTCTTC
abundance: NA; j_gene: TRBJ1-2; v_gene: TRBV28; d_gene: TRBD1; CDR3aa: CASSFGTGGSGYTF; CDR3nt: TGTGCCAGCAGTTTTGGGACAGGGGGCTCTGGCTACACCTTC
abundance: NA; j_gene: TRBJ2-1; v_gene: TRBV4-2; d_gene: NA; CDR3aa: CASSQGAFGYNEQFF; CDR3nt: TGTGCCAGCAGCCAAGGAGCATTTGGCTACAATGAGCAGTTCTTC
abundance: NA; j_gene: TRBJ1-2; v_gene: TRBV19; d_gene: NA; CDR3aa: CATQINYGYTF; CDR3nt: TGTGCCACCCAGATAAACTATGGCTACACCTTC